This TCR beta chain was retrieved from a study of T cells expressing NK-cell markers. Study-level points and caveats: HCMV specificity of expanded NKG2C+ T cell clones remained unclear.

To note about this clonotype: Antigen specificity is unknown.

TCRdb re-called the 5' RACE reads and gives one entry per CDR3 protein, without DNA. The sample shows about 460,000 distinct CDR3 sequences, and 1.4% sits with its ten largest clones. This CDR3 region has 15 residues. CDR1 SGHRS and CDR2 YFSETQ come from the germline V gene. The sequencing sample was made of blood T cells: a sorted CD56 or NKG2C T cell subset, CD4+ or CD8+ T cells, or bulk PBMC T cells (not recorded which). This TCR was sampled from a woman in her fifties or sixties in good health. The chain combines TRBV5-1 with TRBJ2-1. CDR3 region: CASSPLTSPNNEQFF. Full variable domain (rest looked up from reference TRBV5-1 and TRBJ2-1): KAGVTQTPRYLIKTRGQQVTLSCSPISGHRSVSWYQQTPGQGLQFLFEYFSETQRNKGNFPGRFSGRQFSNSRSEMNVSTLELGDSALYLCASSPLTSPNNEQFFGPGTRLTVL.